This is a list of T cell receptor beta chains from one sample in a study of blood T cells in healthy people across ages. One entry per CDR3 protein results from TCRdb running MiXCR on the 5' RACE reads. This sample yields 750,000 to 950,000 distinct CDR3 sequences, of which almost 30% are seen a single time; roughly 10% belongs to the top ten. These data were also reused for a study on T cells of mothers and their children.

Material for sequencing was blood. These TCRs come from a middle-aged woman in good health. CDR3s include the opening cysteine and the closing phenylalanine or tryptophan. D genes are given only for firm matches. Only some rows state a clone size, as once, few, many or a class for expanded clones.

>TRBJ1-1|few|TRBV29-1|NA
CSVHRGLTEAFF
TGCAGCGTTCATCGGGGTCTCACTGAAGCTTTCTTT
>TRBJ1-5|few|TRBV6-1|NA
CASSRDWTPYSNQPQHF
TGTGCCAGCAGCCGGGATTGGACACCTTATAGCAATCAGCCCCAGCATTTT
>TRBJ2-1|many|TRBV7-8|TRBD2
CASSLLAAGGRSYNEQFF
TGTGCCAGCAGCTTATTAGCAGCGGGGGGGAGGTCCTACAATGAGCAGTTCTTC
>TRBJ2-1|many|TRBV9|TRBD2
CASRGAGSSYNEQFF
TGTGCCAGCAGGGGAGCGGGGAGCTCCTACAATGAGCAGTTCTTC
>TRBJ1-1|many|TRBV29-1|NA
CSVVRDPTPDTEAFF
TGCAGCGTTGTTAGGGATCCTACGCCGGACACTGAAGCTTTCTTT
>TRBJ1-2|NA|TRBV4-1|TRBD1
CASSQADTGVDGHTF
TGCGCCAGCAGCCAGGCGGACACAGGGGTGGATGGCCACACCTTC
>TRBJ2-5|few|TRBV7-8|NA
CASSWEQVGQETQYF
TGTGCCAGCAGCTGGGAACAGGTGGGGCAAGAGACCCAGTACTTC
>TRBJ2-7|many|TRBV10-3|TRBD1
CAISGRQGSYEQYF
TGTGCCATCAGTGGCAGACAGGGGTCCTACGAGCAGTACTTC
>TRBJ1-2|NA|TRBV6-2/TRBV6-3|TRBD1
CASGGLDRIYGYTF
TGTGCCAGCGGCGGATTGGACAGGATTTATGGCTACACCTTC
>TRBJ2-7|few|TRBV5-1|NA
CASSLDNSCEQYF
TGCGCCAGCAGCTTAGACAACTCCTGCGAGCAGTACTTC
>TRBJ2-7|many|TRBV7-9|NA
CASSSSSSEQYF
TGTGCCAGCAGCTCCAGTAGTAGCGAGCAGTACTTC
>TRBJ2-3|NA|TRBV5-1|TRBD1
CASSTDRASTDTQYF
TGCGCCAGCAGCACGGACAGGGCTAGCACAGATACGCAGTATTTT
>TRBJ2-3|few|TRBV3-1|NA
CASSQVLARGADTQYF
TGTGCCAGCAGCCAAGTCCTAGCCCGAGGTGCAGATACGCAGTATTTT
>TRBJ2-5|NA|TRBV10-3|NA
CAIGAGTETQYF
TGTGCCATCGGGGCCGGGACGGAGACCCAGTACTTC
>TRBJ2-3|few|TRBV7-8|NA
CASSLESGTDTQYF
TGTGCCAGCAGCTTAGAGTCGGGAACAGATACGCAGTATTTT
>TRBJ1-2|NA|TRBV29-1|TRBD1
CSVPIVDRRANYGYTF
TGCAGCGTCCCGATCGTGGACAGGAGGGCTAACTATGGCTACACCTTC
>TRBJ2-5|NA|TRBV9|NA
CASSATGLRQETQYF
TGTGCCAGCAGCGCGACTGGGCTTCGGCAAGAGACCCAGTACTTC
>TRBJ2-5|few|TRBV7-9|TRBD2
CASSLPQVWGGETQYF
TGTGCCAGCAGCTTACCCCAAGTATGGGGGGGGGAGACCCAGTACTTC
>TRBJ2-7|few|TRBV28|TRBD1
CASSLWSDRANEQYF
TGTGCCAGCAGTTTATGGAGTGACAGGGCCAACGAGCAGTACTTC
>TRBJ2-3|few|TRBV12-3/TRBV12-4|NA
CASTTRDLNRVTQYF
TGTGCCAGCACCACCCGGGACTTGAACCGTGTTACGCAGTATTTT
>TRBJ2-5|NA|TRBV7-9|NA
CASSGGTLRKTRYF
TGTGCCAGCAGCGGCGGGACCCTTAGGAAGACCCGGTACTTC
>TRBJ2-4|few|TRBV3-1|NA
CASSQMGLAKNIQYF
TGTGCCAGCAGCCAGATGGGGTTAGCCAAAAACATTCAGTACTTC
>TRBJ1-1|NA|TRBV12-3/TRBV12-4|NA
CASSLFGLAREAFF
TGTGCCAGCAGTTTATTTGGTCTGGCCAGGGAAGCTTTCTTT
>TRBJ2-7|NA|TRBV2|NA
CASSSDTSEQYF
TGTGCCAGCAGTTCCGACACCTCCGAGCAGTACTTC
>TRBJ2-2|NA|TRBV5-1|TRBD2
CASSGGTSGAGELFF
TGCGCCAGCAGCGGAGGGACTAGCGGGGCCGGGGAGCTGTTTTTT
>TRBJ2-7|NA|TRBV29-1|TRBD1
CSVEDPTGVSYEQYF
TGCAGCGTTGAAGATCCGACAGGGGTGTCCTACGAGCAGTACTTC
>TRBJ1-1|NA|TRBV11-2|NA
CASSQGQPGGTEAFF
TGTGCCAGCAGCCAAGGACAGCCGGGCGGCACTGAAGCTTTCTTT
>TRBJ2-5|few|TRBV7-3|TRBD1
CASSLQGQGVYAPLSNEQYF
TGTGCCAGCAGCTTACAGGGACAGGGGGTTTACGCTCCCTTATCCAATGAGCAGTACTTC
>TRBJ2-7|many|TRBV15|NA
CATSRVRGYEQYF
TGTGCCACCAGCAGAGTGAGGGGCTACGAGCAGTACTTC
>TRBJ2-3|NA|TRBV18|NA
CASSAGAETDAQYF
TGTGCCAGCTCAGCGGGGGCCGAGACAGATGCGCAGTATTTT
>TRBJ2-1|NA|TRBV11-2|NA
CASSFILAKADEQFF
TGTGCCAGCAGCTTTATTTTGGCGAAGGCAGATGAGCAGTTCTTC
>TRBJ2-1|NA|TRBV6-5|TRBD2
CASSYGAGGPSEQFF
TGTGCCAGCAGTTACGGTGCGGGAGGGCCGAGTGAGCAGTTCTTC
>TRBJ2-7|many|TRBV28|NA
CASSLTDGVYEQYF
TGTGCCAGCAGTTTAACGGACGGAGTCTACGAGCAGTACTTC
>TRBJ2-2|NA|TRBV28|NA
CASSFRGKNTGELFF
TGTGCCAGCAGTTTTCGGGGAAAGAACACCGGGGAGCTGTTTTTT
>TRBJ1-5|few|TRBV28|TRBD1
CASSPGTANNQPQHF
TGTGCCAGCAGCCCTGGGACAGCGAACAATCAGCCCCAGCATTTT
>TRBJ1-1|NA|TRBV7-3|NA
CASSLMGSAEAFF
TGTGCCAGCAGCTTAATGGGGTCGGCTGAAGCTTTCTTT
>TRBJ2-1|few|TRBV2|TRBD2
CASSTYGTSLAYNEQFF
TGTGCCAGCAGTACCTACGGGACTAGCCTCGCCTACAATGAGCAGTTCTTC
>TRBJ2-4|NA|TRBV20-1|NA
CSARDIQKNIQYF
TGCAGTGCTAGAGATATCCAAAAAAACATTCAGTACTTC
>TRBJ1-2|NA|TRBV6-5|NA
CAGSPGFSRGYTF
TGTGCCGGCAGTCCAGGTTTTTCACGTGGCTACACCTTC
>TRBJ1-4|NA|TRBV5-4|TRBD1
CASTTGTGDATNEKLFF
TGTGCCAGCACCACCGGGACAGGAGATGCAACTAATGAAAAACTGTTTTTT
>TRBJ1-4|NA|TRBV7-9|NA
CASSLGGRPHLFF
TGTGCCAGCAGCTTAGGAGGACGCCCACATCTGTTTTTT
>TRBJ1-5|NA|TRBV5-6|NA
CASSSYISSGSNQPQHF
TGTGCCAGCAGCTCCTATATCTCCAGTGGGAGCAATCAGCCCCAGCATTTT
>TRBJ1-2|NA|TRBV28|TRBD1
CASSEVGQGTNYGYTF
TGTGCCAGCAGTGAAGTCGGACAGGGTACCAACTATGGCTACACCTTC
>TRBJ1-1|NA|TRBV7-9|NA
CASSYTPGLVRSMNTEAFF
TGTGCCAGCAGCTACACACCGGGCCTCGTCCGATCTATGAACACTGAAGCTTTCTTT
>TRBJ1-2|few|TRBV5-1|NA
CASSLVGDHYGYTF
TGCGCCAGCAGCTTGGTGGGAGATCACTATGGCTACACCTTC
>TRBJ1-1|few|TRBV12-3/TRBV12-4|NA
CATQHGKVAEAFF
TGTGCCACCCAACACGGGAAGGTGGCTGAAGCTTTCTTT
>TRBJ1-6|NA|TRBV21-1|NA
CASRPGDNSPLHF
TGTGCCAGCAGACCGGGGGATAATTCACCCCTCCACTTT
>TRBJ2-7|many|TRBV10-3|NA
CAITGGLTDEQYF
TGTGCCATCACTGGAGGACTTACAGACGAGCAGTACTTC
>TRBJ1-2|few|TRBV27|NA
CASSFGGGSGYTF
TGTGCCAGCAGTTTCGGGGGAGGGAGTGGCTACACCTTC
>TRBJ1-5|NA|TRBV9|NA
CASGDRNQPQHF
TGTGCCAGCGGGGACCGCAATCAGCCCCAGCATTTT
>TRBJ1-5|few|TRBV7-8|NA
CASSLAGPSNQPQHF
TGTGCCAGCAGCTTAGCAGGGCCCAGCAATCAGCCCCAGCATTTT
>TRBJ1-5|NA|TRBV5-5|NA
CASSLGQDPNQPQHF
TGTGCCAGCAGCTTGGGACAGGACCCCAATCAGCCCCAGCATTTT
>TRBJ2-4|few|TRBV28|TRBD1
CASKPQTGKRSNIQYF
TGTGCCAGCAAACCCCAGACAGGGAAGAGATCTAACATTCAGTACTTC
>TRBJ1-1|NA|TRBV6-2/TRBV6-3|NA
CASSSMQGLVTEAFF
TGTGCCAGCAGCTCCATGCAGGGACTCGTCACTGAAGCTTTCTTT
>TRBJ1-2|few|TRBV9|NA
CASSVGNYGYTF
TGTGCCAGCAGCGTAGGGAACTATGGCTACACCTTC